The 2 T cell receptor beta chains below all came from one sample that was sequenced in a study of blood T cell repertoires in COVID-19. Profiled with immunoSEQ multiplex PCR; TCRdb holds only in-frame clones, not every one. The table has tens of thousands of clones, 86% seen once. The sample comprised peripheral blood. These receptors were taken from an older man with active COVID-19.

The genes are TRBV2 and TRBJ2-1; TRBD2 is a possible D gene (5 bases). Germline V gene data show CDR1 as SNHLY and CDR2 as FYNNEI. The CDR3 runs to 12 residues. The V gene lost 7 bases and the J gene lost 9 bases, with 13 bases spanning the gap. CDR3 DNA sequence: TGTGCCAGCAAGGGAGCAGGCCCTGAGCAGTTCTTC. Translated, it gives CASKGAGPEQFF.

The chain's CDR3 is CASSLAEFGEQYF. The DNA for the CDR3 is TGTGCCAGCAGCTTAGCCGAATTCGGGGAGCAGTACTTC. The chain has TRBV7-2 and TRBJ2-7; D not resolved. Trimming removed 0 bases at V and 7 bases at J, with 10 bases between. This CDR3 has 13 amino acids. Germline lookup yields CDR1 SGHTA and CDR2 FQGNSA.